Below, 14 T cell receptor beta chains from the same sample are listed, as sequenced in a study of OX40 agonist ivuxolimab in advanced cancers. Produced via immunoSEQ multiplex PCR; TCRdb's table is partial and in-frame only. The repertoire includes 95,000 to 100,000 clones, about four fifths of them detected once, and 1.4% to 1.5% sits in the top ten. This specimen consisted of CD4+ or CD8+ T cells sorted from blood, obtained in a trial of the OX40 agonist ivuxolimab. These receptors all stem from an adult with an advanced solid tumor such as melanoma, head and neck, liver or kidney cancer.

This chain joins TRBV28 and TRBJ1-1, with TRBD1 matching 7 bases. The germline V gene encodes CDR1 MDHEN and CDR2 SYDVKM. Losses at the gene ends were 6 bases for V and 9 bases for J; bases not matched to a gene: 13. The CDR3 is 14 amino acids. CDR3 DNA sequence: TGTGCCAGCAGCCCCGAAGCAGGGGGGAGGCAAGCTTTCTTT. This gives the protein CASSPEAGGRQAFF.

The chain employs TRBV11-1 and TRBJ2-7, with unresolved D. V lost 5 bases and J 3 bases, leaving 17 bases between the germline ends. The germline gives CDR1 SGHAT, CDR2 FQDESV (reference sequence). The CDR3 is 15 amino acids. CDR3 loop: CASSKSRSISYEQYF. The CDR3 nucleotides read TGTGCCAGCAGCAAAAGCAGGAGCATAAGCTACGAGCAGTACTTC.

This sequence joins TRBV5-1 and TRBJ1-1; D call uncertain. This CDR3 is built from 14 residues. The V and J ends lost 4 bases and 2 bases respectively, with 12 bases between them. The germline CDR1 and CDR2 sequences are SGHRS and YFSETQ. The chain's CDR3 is CASSQSNLNTEAFF. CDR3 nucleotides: TGCGCCAGCAGCCAGAGTAATCTTAACACTGAAGCTTTCTTT.

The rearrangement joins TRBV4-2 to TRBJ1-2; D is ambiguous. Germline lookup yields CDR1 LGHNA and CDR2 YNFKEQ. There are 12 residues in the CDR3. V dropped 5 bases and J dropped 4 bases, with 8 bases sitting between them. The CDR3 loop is CASSTPPYGYTF. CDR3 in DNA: TGTGCCAGCAGCACCCCCCCCTATGGCTACACCTTC.

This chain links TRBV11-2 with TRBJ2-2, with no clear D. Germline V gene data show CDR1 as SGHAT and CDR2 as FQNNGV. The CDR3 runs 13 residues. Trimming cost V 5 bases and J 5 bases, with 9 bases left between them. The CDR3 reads CASSLFTTGELFF. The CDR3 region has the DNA TGTGCCAGCAGCCTGTTCACGACCGGGGAGCTGTTTTTT.

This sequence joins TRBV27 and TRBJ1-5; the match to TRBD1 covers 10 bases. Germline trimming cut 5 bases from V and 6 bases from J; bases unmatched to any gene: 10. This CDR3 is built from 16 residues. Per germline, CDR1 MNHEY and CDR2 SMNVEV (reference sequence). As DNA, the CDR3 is TGTGCCAGCAGTCCTCTGACAGGGGGCGGGGGTCAGCCCCAGCATTTT. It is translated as CASSPLTGGGGQPQHF.

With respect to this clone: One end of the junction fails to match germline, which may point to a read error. CDR3 sequence reads: CAISRETGAYNEQFF. The DNA for the CDR3 is TGTGCCATCAGCAGGGAGACAGGGGCCTACAATGAGCAGTTCTTC. The chain couples TRBV15 to TRBJ2-1, with 8 bases identical to TRBD1. Germline-derived CDR1 and CDR2 are LNHNV and YYDKDF (reference sequence). The CDR3 has 15 residues.

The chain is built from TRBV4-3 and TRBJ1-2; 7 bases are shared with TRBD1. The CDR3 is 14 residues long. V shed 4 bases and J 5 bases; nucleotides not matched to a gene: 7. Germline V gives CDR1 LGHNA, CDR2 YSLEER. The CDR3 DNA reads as TGCGCCAGCAGCCTCGATGAGGGGGCGTATGGCTACACCTTC. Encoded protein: CASSLDEGAYGYTF.

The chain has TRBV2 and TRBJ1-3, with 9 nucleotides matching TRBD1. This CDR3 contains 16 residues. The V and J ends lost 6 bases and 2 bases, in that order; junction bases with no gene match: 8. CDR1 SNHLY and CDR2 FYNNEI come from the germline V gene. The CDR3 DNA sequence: TGTGCCAGCAGACCGGGACAGGGTTTCCCTGGAAACACCATATATTTT. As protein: CASRPGQGFPGNTIYF.

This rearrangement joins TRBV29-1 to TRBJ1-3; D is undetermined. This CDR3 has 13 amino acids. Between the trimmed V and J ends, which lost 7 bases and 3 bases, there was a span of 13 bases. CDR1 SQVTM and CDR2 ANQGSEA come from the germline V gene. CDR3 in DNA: TGCAGCGGCCGGGCCAGTGGTGGAAACACCATATATTTT. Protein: CSGRASGGNTIYF.

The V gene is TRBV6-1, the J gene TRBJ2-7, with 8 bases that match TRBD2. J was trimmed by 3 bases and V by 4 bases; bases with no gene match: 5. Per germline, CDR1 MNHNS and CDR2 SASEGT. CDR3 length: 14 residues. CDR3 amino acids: CASSGSGALYEQYF. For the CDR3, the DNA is TGTGCCAGCAGTGGTAGCGGGGCCCTCTACGAGCAGTACTTC.

CDR3 DNA: TGCGCCAGCAGCTTAATTCAGGGCCGAGAGACCCAGTACTTC. Translated: CASSLIQGRETQYF. The chain joins TRBV5-1 to TRBJ2-5; D is perhaps TRBD1 (5 bases). The CDR3 loop spans 14 amino acids. V lost 2 bases to trimming and J lost 4 bases, with 12 bases between them. Germline values: CDR1 SGHRS, CDR2 YFSETQ.

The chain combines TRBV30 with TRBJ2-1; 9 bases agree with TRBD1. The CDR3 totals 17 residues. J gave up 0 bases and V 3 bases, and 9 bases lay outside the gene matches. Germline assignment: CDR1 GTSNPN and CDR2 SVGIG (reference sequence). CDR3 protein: CAWSRTGTGSSYNEQFF. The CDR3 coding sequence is TGTGCCTGGAGCCGTACTGGGACAGGGAGCTCCTACAATGAGCAGTTCTTC.

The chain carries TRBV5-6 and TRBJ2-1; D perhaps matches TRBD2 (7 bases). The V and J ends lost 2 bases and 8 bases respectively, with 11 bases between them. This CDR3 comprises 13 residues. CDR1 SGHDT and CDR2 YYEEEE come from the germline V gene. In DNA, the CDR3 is TGTGCCAGCAGCTTCACAGGGAGGGATGAGCAGTTCTTC. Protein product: CASSFTGRDEQFF.